The next 2 T cell receptor beta chains were all read from a single sample in a study of T cell responses to AZD1222 COVID-19 vaccine. Some clones are missing from TCRdb's copy, which holds only in-frame ones; the method was immunoSEQ multiplex PCR. The data hold around 100,000 clones, with around 90% observed a single time. The material sequenced was peripheral blood, taken on day 0 of AZD1222 vaccination. These receptors all stem from an adult in good health.

The rearrangement uses TRBV12-3 or TRBV12-4 and TRBJ2-1; D is undetermined. The V gene lost 2 bases and the J gene lost 5 bases, with 4 bases spanning the gap. The CDR3 covers 12 residues. The chain's CDR3 is CASSLHDNEQFF. CDR3 nucleotides: TGTGCCAGCAGTTTACATGACAATGAGCAGTTCTTC.

The chain links TRBV4-1 to TRBJ1-3; maybe TRBD1 (5 bases). Germline V gene lookup returns CDR1 MGHRA and CDR2 YSYEKL. There are 18 residues in the CDR3. Deletions cut 2 bases from V and 0 bases from J, with 17 bases between. CDR3 nucleotides: TGCGCCAGCAGCCAAAAAGGCGCGGGGGTCTTCTCTGGAAACACCATATATTTT. Protein sequence: CASSQKGAGVFSGNTIYF.